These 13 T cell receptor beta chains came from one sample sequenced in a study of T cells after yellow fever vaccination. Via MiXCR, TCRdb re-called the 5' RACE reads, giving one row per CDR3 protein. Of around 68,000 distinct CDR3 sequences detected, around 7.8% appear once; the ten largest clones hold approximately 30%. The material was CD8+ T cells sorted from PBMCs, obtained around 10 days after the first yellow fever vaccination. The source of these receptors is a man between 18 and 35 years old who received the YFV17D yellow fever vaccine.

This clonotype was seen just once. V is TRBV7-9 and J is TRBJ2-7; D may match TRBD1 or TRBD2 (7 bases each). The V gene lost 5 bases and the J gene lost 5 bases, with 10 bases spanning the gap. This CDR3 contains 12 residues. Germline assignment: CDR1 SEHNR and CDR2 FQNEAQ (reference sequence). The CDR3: CASSQGGDEQYF. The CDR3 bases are TGTGCCAGCAGCCAGGGGGGGGACGAGCAGTACTTC. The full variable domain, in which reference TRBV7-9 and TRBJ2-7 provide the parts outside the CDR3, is DTGVSQNPRHKITKRGQNVTFRCDPISEHNRLYWYRQTLGQGPEFLTYFQNEAQLEKSRLLSDRFSAERPKGSFSTLEIQRTEQGDSAMYLCASSQGGDEQYFGPGTRLTVT.

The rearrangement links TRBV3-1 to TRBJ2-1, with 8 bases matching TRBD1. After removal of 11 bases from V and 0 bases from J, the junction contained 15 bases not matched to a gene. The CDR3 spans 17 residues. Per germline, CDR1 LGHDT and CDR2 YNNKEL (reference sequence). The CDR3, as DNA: TGTGCCTCCTGCAAGCAGAGGACAGGGAGCTCCTACAATGAGCAGTTCTTC. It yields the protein CASCKQRTGSSYNEQFF.

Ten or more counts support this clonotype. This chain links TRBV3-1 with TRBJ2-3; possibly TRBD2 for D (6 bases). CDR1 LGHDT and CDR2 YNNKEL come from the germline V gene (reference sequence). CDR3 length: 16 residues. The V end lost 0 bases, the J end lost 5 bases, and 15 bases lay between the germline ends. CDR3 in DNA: TGTGCCAGCAGCCAAGATCGGAGAGCGGGTCGAGATACGCAGTATTTT. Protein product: CASSQDRRAGRDTQYF.

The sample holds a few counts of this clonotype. The CDR3 DNA reads TGTGCCAGTAGTTGGGGGGGCAGGGTGAACACTGAAGCTTTCTTT. This translates into CASSWGGRVNTEAFF. The chain recombines TRBV19 with TRBJ1-1; possibly TRBD1 for D (6 bases). The CDR3 covers 15 residues. Trimming removed 5 bases at V and 0 bases at J, with 13 bases between. The germline CDR1 and CDR2 sequences are LNHDA and SQIVND (reference sequence).

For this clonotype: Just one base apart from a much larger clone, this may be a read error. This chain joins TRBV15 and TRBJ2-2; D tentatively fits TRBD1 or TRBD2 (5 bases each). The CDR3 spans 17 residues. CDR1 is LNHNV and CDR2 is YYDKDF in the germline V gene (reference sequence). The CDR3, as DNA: TGTGCCACCTGCAGAGATCTCGCAGGGAGAAACACCGGGGAGCTGTTTTTT. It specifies CATCRDLAGRNTGELFF.

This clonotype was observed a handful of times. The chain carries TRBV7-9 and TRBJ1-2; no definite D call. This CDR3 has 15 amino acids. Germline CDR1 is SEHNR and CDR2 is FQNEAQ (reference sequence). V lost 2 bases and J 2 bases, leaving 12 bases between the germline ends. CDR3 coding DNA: TGTGCCAGCAGCTTATTACAAGCCCTCAACTATGGCTACACCTTC. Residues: CASSLLQALNYGYTF.

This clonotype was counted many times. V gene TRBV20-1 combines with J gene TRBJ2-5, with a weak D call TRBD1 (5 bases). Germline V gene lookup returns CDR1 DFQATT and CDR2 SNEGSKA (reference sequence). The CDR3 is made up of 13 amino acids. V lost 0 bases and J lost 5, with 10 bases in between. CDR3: CSARDQGAETQYF. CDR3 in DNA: TGCAGTGCTAGAGATCAGGGTGCGGAGACCCAGTACTTC.

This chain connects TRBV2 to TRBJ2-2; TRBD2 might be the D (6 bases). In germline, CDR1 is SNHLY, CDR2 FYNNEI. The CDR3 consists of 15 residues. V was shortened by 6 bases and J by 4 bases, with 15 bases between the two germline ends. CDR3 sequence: CASRGLGRSTGELFF. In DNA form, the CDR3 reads TGTGCCAGCAGGGGACTGGGGCGGTCCACCGGGGAGCTGTTTTTT.

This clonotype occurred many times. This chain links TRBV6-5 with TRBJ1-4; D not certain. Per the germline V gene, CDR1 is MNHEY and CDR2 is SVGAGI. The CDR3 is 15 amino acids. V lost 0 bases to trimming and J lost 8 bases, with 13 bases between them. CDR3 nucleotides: TGTGCCAGCAGTTACTCCCAGCCGCAAATCGAAAAACTGTTTTTT. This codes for CASSYSQPQIEKLFF.

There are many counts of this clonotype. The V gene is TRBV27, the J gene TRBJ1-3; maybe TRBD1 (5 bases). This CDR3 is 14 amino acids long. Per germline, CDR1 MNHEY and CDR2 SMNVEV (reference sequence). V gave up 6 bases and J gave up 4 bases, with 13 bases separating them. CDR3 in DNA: TGTGCCAGCAGCCCTTTGGGGGTCGGAAACACCATATATTTT. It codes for CASSPLGVGNTIYF.

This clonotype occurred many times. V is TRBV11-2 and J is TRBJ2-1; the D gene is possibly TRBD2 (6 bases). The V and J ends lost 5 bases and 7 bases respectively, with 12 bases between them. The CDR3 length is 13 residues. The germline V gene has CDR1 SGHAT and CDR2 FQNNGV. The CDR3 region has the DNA TGTGCCAGCAGCCCTCCTGGGGGGAATGAGCAGTTCTTC. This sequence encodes CASSPPGGNEQFF.

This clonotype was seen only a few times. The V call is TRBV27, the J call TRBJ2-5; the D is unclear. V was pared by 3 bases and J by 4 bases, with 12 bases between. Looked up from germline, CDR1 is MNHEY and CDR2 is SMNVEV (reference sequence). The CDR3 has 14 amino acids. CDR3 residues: CASSFFFGGETQYF. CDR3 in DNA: TGTGCCAGCAGTTTTTTCTTCGGCGGAGAGACCCAGTACTTC.

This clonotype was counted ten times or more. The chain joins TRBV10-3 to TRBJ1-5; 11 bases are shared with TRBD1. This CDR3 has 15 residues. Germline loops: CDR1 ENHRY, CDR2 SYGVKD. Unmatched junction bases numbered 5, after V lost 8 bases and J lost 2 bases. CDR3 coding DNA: TGTGCCATCGGGGGGACAGGGGGGGGCAATCAGCCCCAGCATTTT. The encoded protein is CAIGGTGGGNQPQHF.